This entry concerns a single T cell receptor beta chain. The target antigen is unknown. The entry originates in a study of T cell responses to AZD1222 COVID-19 vaccine. Study details: Researchers grouped second doses given at about 4 or about 12 weeks into one pool. Whole-study results and caveats: A reported finding is that nearly half of spike-specific TCRs target unmutated variant regions. Samples come after the peak T cell response, not at day 14.

Sequenced by immunoSEQ multiplex PCR; TCRdb stores in-frame clones only, minus some. The sample holds 100,000 to 150,000 clones, about nine tenths seen once. Between the trimmed V and J ends, which lost 5 bases and 2 bases, there was a span of 16 bases. The CDR3 covers 15 residues. From germline, CDR1 is SGHRS and CDR2 YFSETQ. The sample was peripheral blood, taken on day 0 of AZD1222 vaccination. The TCR comes from an adult in good health. The chain joins TRBV5-1 to TRBJ2-5; tentatively, D is TRBD2 (5 bases). CDR3 loop: CASSPRPGFQETQYF. DNA of the CDR3: TGCGCCAGCAGTCCAAGACCGGGATTTCAAGAGACCCAGTACTTC.